What follows are 23 T cell receptor beta chains derived from one specimen sequenced in a study of radiotherapy plus CTLA-4 blockade in lung cancer. Data came from immunoSEQ multiplex PCR; TCRdb stores just in-frame clones and leaves some out. The sample shows 32,000 or so clones, about four fifths of them seen only once. The sample in question was peripheral blood, obtained from a patient treated with radiotherapy plus ipilimumab. The receptors derive from a human donor with non-small cell lung cancer that progressed on radiotherapy plus ipilimumab.

This clone was observed a single time. CDR3 bases: TGTGCCAGCAGTCTCTCCTTTCTGTACCAAGAGACCCAGTACTTC. It specifies CASSLSFLYQETQYF. The rearrangement joins TRBV27 to TRBJ2-5; the D is unclear. CDR1 is MNHEY, CDR2 SMNVEV, per germline (reference sequence). The CDR3 loop spans 15 amino acids. Trimming left V 5 bases short and J 0 bases short, with 13 bases between.

This rearrangement joins TRBV7-9 to TRBJ2-2; TRBD1 agrees at 7 bases. Per germline, CDR1 SEHNR and CDR2 FQNEAQ (reference sequence). The CDR3 is made up of 15 amino acids. Germline trimming cut 3 bases from V and 1 base from J; bases unmatched to any gene: 2. CDR3 sequence reads: CASSLRTGNTGELFF. Here the CDR3 DNA reads TGTGCCAGCAGCTTGCGGACAGGGAACACCGGGGAGCTGTTTTTT.

Comments on this clone: Sequence at one end of the junction differs from germline and may be a read error. This chain uses TRBV5-4 with TRBJ2-7, with 10 bases matching TRBD2. The CDR3 is 15 residues long. Per the germline V gene, CDR1 is SGHNT and CDR2 is YYREEE (reference sequence). CDR3: CASSTGTSETYEQHF. CDR3 DNA: TGTGCCAGCAGCACCGGGACTAGCGAGACCTACGAGCAGCACTTC.

The J gene is TRBJ2-5, the V gene TRBV10-3; 9 positions match TRBD1. Germline assignment: CDR1 ENHRY and CDR2 SYGVKD. The junction had 5 bases not matched to a gene; V was cut back by 2 bases and J by 4 bases. There are 15 residues in the CDR3. This CDR3 is CAISELDRGGETQYF. Written as DNA, the CDR3 is TGTGCCATCAGTGAGCTGGACAGGGGTGGAGAGACCCAGTACTTC.

The chain employs TRBV5-6 and TRBJ2-3, with a weak D call TRBD1 (6 bases). V was shortened by 1 base and J by 5 bases, with 8 bases between the two germline ends. Germline CDR1 reads SGHDT; CDR2 reads YYEEEE. CDR3 length: 13 residues. In DNA form, the CDR3 reads TGTGCCAGCAGCTTGAAGGGGGAAGATACGCAGTATTTT. Its protein is CASSLKGEDTQYF.

V usage is TRBV9 and J usage is TRBJ2-3, with a possible D match to TRBD2 (5 bases). The CDR3 consists of 15 residues. Germline V lookup: CDR1 SGDLS, CDR2 YYNGEE. V lost 0 bases and J 4 bases, leaving 12 bases between the germline ends. The CDR3 nucleotides are TGTGCCAGCAGCGTAGTTGCTAGCAGCCCAGATACGCAGTATTTT. It translates to CASSVVASSPDTQYF.

The chain uses TRBV11-3 and TRBJ2-3, with TRBD2 matching over 8 bases. Trimming removed 5 bases from V and 3 bases from J; junction bases left unmatched: 7. The CDR3 covers 15 residues. Germline lookup yields CDR1 SGHNT and CDR2 YENEEA. CDR3 loop: CASSAGRAITDTQYF. In DNA, the CDR3 is TGTGCCAGCAGCGCCGGGAGGGCCATTACAGATACGCAGTATTTT. The entire variable domain, with the rest obtained from reference TRBV11-3 and TRBJ2-3, is as follows: EAGVVQSPRYKIIEKKQPVAFWCNPISGHNTLYWYLQNLGQGPELLIRYENEEAVDDSQLPKDRFSAERLKGVDSTLKIQPAELGDSAVYLCASSAGRAITDTQYFGPGTRLTVL.

This chain links TRBV9 with TRBJ1-1, with D tentatively TRBD1 (5 bases). Trimming removed 4 bases at V and 5 bases at J, with 18 bases between. This CDR3 has 15 residues. The germline CDR1 and CDR2 sequences are SGDLS and YYNGEE. Written as DNA, the CDR3 is TGTGCCAGCAGCAAAGGAGGGGAGATAGGGACTGAAGCTTTCTTT. Translating it yields CASSKGGEIGTEAFF.

The chain combines TRBV18 with TRBJ1-2, with D maybe TRBD1 (5 bases). CDR1 is KGHSH and CDR2 is LQKENI in the germline V gene. Trimming took off 2 bases at V and 6 bases at J, with 10 bases between the two ends. The CDR3 covers 13 residues. CDR3 protein: CASSPNWGDGYTF. The CDR3 DNA follows: TGTGCCAGCTCACCAAACTGGGGCGATGGCTACACCTTC. The full variable domain, with the rest looked up from reference TRBV18 and TRBJ1-2, is NAGVMQNPRHLVRRRGQEARLRCSPMKGHSHVYWYRQLPEEGLKFMVYLQKENIIDESGMPKERFSAEFPKEGPSILRIQQVVRGDSAAYFCASSPNWGDGYTFGSGTRLTVV.

V and J are TRBV10-2 and TRBJ2-5, with TRBD2 matching 12 bases. Germline V CDR1 and CDR2: WSHSY, SAAADI. Trimming removed 5 bases from V and 4 bases from J; junction bases left unmatched: 5. This CDR3 spans 15 amino acids. CDR3 sequence: CASSPLAGGLETQYF. The CDR3 coding sequence is TGCGCCAGCAGTCCACTAGCGGGAGGTTTAGAGACCCAGTACTTC.

This sequence joins TRBV6-5 and TRBJ2-1; the match to TRBD2 covers 7 bases. In germline, CDR1 is MNHEY, CDR2 SVGAGI. There are 14 residues in the CDR3. Trimming at V came to 8 bases and at J to 3 bases, leaving 7 bases not matched to a gene. The CDR3 is CASGRDYRYNEQFF. In nucleotides, the CDR3 is TGTGCCAGCGGGCGGGACTACCGCTACAATGAGCAGTTCTTC.

The chain combines TRBV7-3 with TRBJ2-1; D is uncertain. CDR3 length: 14 residues. CDR1 and CDR2 from the germline V gene are SGHTA and FQGTGA. V gave up 2 bases and J gave up 2 bases, with 7 bases separating them. The CDR3 is CASSLGGTYNEQFF. Here the CDR3 DNA reads TGTGCCAGCAGCTTAGGCGGAACCTACAATGAGCAGTTCTTC.

This clone has more than one count but fewer than ten. The chain has TRBV5-8 and TRBJ2-7, with D unresolved. The germline CDR1 and CDR2 sequences are SGHTS and YDEGEE. The CDR3 covers 13 residues. Trimming cost V 0 bases and J 2 bases, with 6 bases left between them. CDR3 DNA sequence: TGTGCCAGCAGCTTGGTCAAGCCCTACGAGCAGTACTTC. It codes for CASSLVKPYEQYF.

The gene calls are TRBV7-9 and TRBJ2-2; 8 positions match TRBD1. The CDR3 spans 18 residues. Trimming took 5 bases from V and 4 from J; bases not matched to a gene: 15. Per the germline V gene, CDR1 is SEHNR and CDR2 is FQNEAQ (reference sequence). The CDR3 bases are TGTGCCAGCAGCGGTCGGGACAGGCCTCCCATGGGCACCGGGGAGCTGTTTTTT. Residues: CASSGRDRPPMGTGELFF. The complete variable domain, with remaining parts taken from reference TRBV7-9 and TRBJ2-2, reads DTGVSQNPRHKITKRGQNVTFRCDPISEHNRLYWYRQTLGQGPEFLTYFQNEAQLEKSRLLSDRFSAERPKGSFSTLEIQRTEQGDSAMYLCASSGRDRPPMGTGELFFGEGSRLTVL.

The genes are TRBV28 and TRBJ1-5, with 7 nucleotides matching TRBD1. CDR3 length: 15 amino acids. J gave up 6 bases and V 6 bases, and 11 bases lay outside the gene matches. Germline CDR1 reads MDHEN; CDR2 reads SYDVKM. CDR3 in DNA: TGTGCCAGCAGCCCTGGGACAGCTGCTTTTCAGCCCCAGCATTTT. As protein: CASSPGTAAFQPQHF.

The chain links TRBV6-5 to TRBJ1-1; TRBD1 matches at 7 bases. Germline V gene data show CDR1 as MNHEY and CDR2 as SVGAGI. The trim removed 4 bases at V and 4 bases at J, leaving 9 bases unmatched. CDR3 length: 15 amino acids. This chain's CDR3 is CASSFQGGWGTEAFF. DNA for the CDR3: TGTGCCAGCAGTTTCCAGGGGGGTTGGGGCACTGAAGCTTTCTTT.

The chain carries TRBV7-9 and TRBJ2-1; 7 bases agree with TRBD2. The CDR3 runs 15 residues. CDR1 SEHNR and CDR2 FQNEAQ come from the germline V gene (reference sequence). After removal of 3 bases from V and 6 bases from J, the junction contained 8 bases not matched to a gene. CDR3 amino acids: CASSFLAVQFNEQFF. Here the CDR3 DNA reads TGTGCCAGCAGCTTCCTAGCGGTACAATTCAATGAGCAGTTCTTC.

This clone has just one count. The V gene is TRBV7-2, the J gene TRBJ1-2, with D maybe TRBD1 (6 bases). CDR1 is SGHTA, CDR2 FQGNSA, per germline. This CDR3 contains 14 residues. Trimming took off 1 base at V and 3 bases at J, with 9 bases between the two ends. DNA of the CDR3: TGTGCCAGCAGCTTAGGGGGGGCCGACTATGGCTACACCTTC. As protein: CASSLGGADYGYTF.

In its sample, this clone was seen a few times. The chain carries TRBV5-1 and TRBJ1-2; tentative D call: TRBD1 (5 bases). Trimming pared 3 bases from V and 7 bases from J, leaving 16 bases between. Germline V gene sequence: CDR1 SGHRS, CDR2 YFSETQ. The CDR3 runs to 14 residues. The CDR3 DNA sequence: TGCGCCAGCAGCTCAATCCAGGGTCCTGGTGGCTACACCTTC. Its translation is CASSSIQGPGGYTF. The full variable domain, completed using reference TRBV5-1 and TRBJ1-2, is KAGVTQTPRYLIKTRGQQVTLSCSPISGHRSVSWYQQTPGQGLQFLFEYFSETQRNKGNFPGRFSGRQFSNSRSEMNVSTLELGDSALYLCASSSIQGPGGYTFGSGTRLTVV.

CDR3 nucleotide sequence: TGTGCCAGCAGTGATATCGTCCGGGACAGGCGTTGGACAGATACGCAGTATTTT. Residues: CASSDIVRDRRWTDTQYF. The chain couples TRBV2 to TRBJ2-3; 8 nucleotides agree with TRBD1. The germline V gene encodes CDR1 SNHLY and CDR2 FYNNEI. The V and J ends lost 3 bases and 3 bases, in that order; junction bases with no gene match: 14. The CDR3 length is 18 residues.

As DNA, the CDR3 is TGTGCCAGCAGTGTCCCCCTAGCGGGAGTGGGTTCCTACAATGAGCAGTTCTTC. As protein: CASSVPLAGVGSYNEQFF. V is TRBV2 and J is TRBJ2-1; TRBD2 agrees at 10 bases. The germline CDR1 and CDR2 sequences are SNHLY and FYNNEI. Unmatched junction bases numbered 10, after V lost 4 bases and J lost 1 base. This CDR3 contains 18 residues.

J is TRBJ1-1 and V is TRBV19; TRBD1 is a possible D gene (6 bases). Trimming removed 3 bases at V and 5 bases at J, with 13 bases between. CDR1 and CDR2 from the germline V gene are LNHDA and SQIVND (reference sequence). The CDR3 sequence is 14 residues long. CDR3 sequence: CASSIQGSGTEAFF. Here the CDR3 DNA reads TGTGCCAGTAGTATTCAGGGGTCGGGGACTGAAGCTTTCTTT.

This chain connects TRBV28 to TRBJ1-1; D unclear. The germline V gene encodes CDR1 MDHEN and CDR2 SYDVKM. The CDR3 sequence is 15 residues long. V was clipped by 2 bases and J by 0 bases, with 10 bases between them. CDR3 sequence (DNA): TGTGCCAGCAGTTTACTCTTCTGGATGAACACTGAAGCTTTCTTT. Translation: CASSLLFWMNTEAFF.